This T cell receptor beta chain appears in the sequencing data of a study of T cell repertoires in cytomegalovirus infection. Whole-study context: The public TCR beta signatures pointed to both CMV infection and matching HLA type.

Germline-derived CDR1 and CDR2 are SEHNR and FQNEAQ (reference sequence). V was pared by 4 bases and J by 1 base, with 9 bases of the junction left unmatched. The CDR3 spans 16 residues. Via MiXCR, TCRdb re-called the reads, giving one row per CDR3 protein. The sample consists of roughly 860,000 distinct CDR3 sequences, approximately 30% of them appearing once. Whole-study results and caveats: Adding up the frequency of public TCR beta families identified people who carried CMV plus the relevant HLA. HLA-C-restricted, CMV-specific TCR beta clonotypes were dominant ex vivo.

This clonotype came up a few times. The antigen remains undetermined. This material consisted of cultured CD8+ T cells from PBMCs, taken from culture after CMV antigen stimulation. This receptor was taken from a human donor in good health (CMV status not recorded). Some clones in this sample may be carry-over from other donors' samples. V and J are TRBV7-9 and TRBJ2-7, with 8 bases identical to TRBD2. The CDR3 sequence is CASSSIGAGGSYEQYF. CDR3 in DNA: TGTGCCAGCAGCTCCATCGGGGCGGGGGGTTCCTACGAGCAGTACTTC.